This paragraph covers one T cell receptor beta chain sequence. This entry is derived from a study of blood T cell repertoires in COVID-19. On the study more broadly: Donors in the United States, Italy and Spain gave samples during acute or convalescent COVID-19. The cDNA or gDNA used as material had been derived from T cells, B-cell-depleted T cells, or PBMCs.

As processed by the authors: By means of reference gene primer amplification, nucleated cell counts were estimated. Generated by immunoSEQ multiplex PCR, the TCRdb table keeps only in-frame clones and is missing some. Clone size and the V and J calls come from that table; the DNA yielded D and trimming. The table has around 700,000 clones, about 90% seen once. The germline V and J ends were trimmed by 7 bases and 4 bases, with 14 bases remaining between them. The CDR3 spans 15 residues. Looked up from germline, CDR1 is LNHDA and CDR2 is SQIVND (reference sequence). Sequenced sample: peripheral blood. This sequence originates from a woman under 30 with acute or convalescent COVID-19. V is TRBV19 and J is TRBJ2-6, with D maybe TRBD2 (5 bases). In nucleotides, the CDR3 is TGTGCCAGTACCCGGGGAGTCGCCGGGGCCAACGTCCTGACTTTC. The encoded protein is CASTRGVAGANVLTF.